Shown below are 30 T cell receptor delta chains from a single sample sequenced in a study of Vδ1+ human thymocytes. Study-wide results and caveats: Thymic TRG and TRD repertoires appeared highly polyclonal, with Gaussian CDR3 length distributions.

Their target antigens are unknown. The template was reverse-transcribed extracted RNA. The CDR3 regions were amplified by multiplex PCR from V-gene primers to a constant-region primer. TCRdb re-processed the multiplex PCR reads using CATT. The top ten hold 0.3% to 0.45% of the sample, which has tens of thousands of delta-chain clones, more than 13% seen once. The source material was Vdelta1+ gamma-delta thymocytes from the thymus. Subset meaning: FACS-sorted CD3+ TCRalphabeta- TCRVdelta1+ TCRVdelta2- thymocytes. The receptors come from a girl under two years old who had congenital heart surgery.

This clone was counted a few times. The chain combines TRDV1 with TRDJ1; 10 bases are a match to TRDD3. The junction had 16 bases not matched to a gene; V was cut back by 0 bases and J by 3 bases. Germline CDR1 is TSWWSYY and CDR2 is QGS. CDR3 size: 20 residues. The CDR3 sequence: CALGELKLGDKVRVADKLIF. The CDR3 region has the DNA TGTGCTCTTGGGGAACTTAAGCTGGGGGATAAGGTAAGAGTTGCCGATAAACTCATCTTT.

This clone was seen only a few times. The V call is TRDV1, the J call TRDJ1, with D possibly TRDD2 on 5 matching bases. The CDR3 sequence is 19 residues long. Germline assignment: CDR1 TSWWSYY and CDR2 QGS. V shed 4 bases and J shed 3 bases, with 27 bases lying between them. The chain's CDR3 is CALGVPPSGLIKLSDKLIF. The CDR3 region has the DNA TGTGCTCTTGGGGTACCCCCTTCAGGCTTAATCAAGTTATCCGATAAACTCATCTTT.

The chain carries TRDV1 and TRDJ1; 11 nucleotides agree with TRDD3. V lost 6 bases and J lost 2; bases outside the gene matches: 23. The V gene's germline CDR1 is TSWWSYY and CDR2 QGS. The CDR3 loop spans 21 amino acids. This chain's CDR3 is CALGEFLPTVVLGDITDKLIF. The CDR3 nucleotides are TGTGCTCTTGGAGAATTCCTTCCTACGGTCGTACTGGGGGATATAACCGATAAACTCATCTTT.

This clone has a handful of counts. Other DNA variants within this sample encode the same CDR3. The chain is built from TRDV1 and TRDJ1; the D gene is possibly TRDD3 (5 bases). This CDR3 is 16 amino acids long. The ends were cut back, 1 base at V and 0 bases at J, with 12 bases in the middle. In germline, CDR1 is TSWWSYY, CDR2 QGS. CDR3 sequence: CALGERGGCYTDKLIF. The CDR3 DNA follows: TGTGCTCTTGGGGAACGCGGGGGTTGTTACACCGATAAACTCATCTTT.

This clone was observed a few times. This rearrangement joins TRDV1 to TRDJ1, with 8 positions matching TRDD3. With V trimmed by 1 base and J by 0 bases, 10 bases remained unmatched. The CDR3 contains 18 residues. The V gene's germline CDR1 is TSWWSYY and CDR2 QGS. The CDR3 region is CALGEHPLLGDDTDKLIF. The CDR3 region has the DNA TGTGCTCTTGGGGAACACCCGTTGCTGGGGGACGACACCGATAAACTCATCTTT.

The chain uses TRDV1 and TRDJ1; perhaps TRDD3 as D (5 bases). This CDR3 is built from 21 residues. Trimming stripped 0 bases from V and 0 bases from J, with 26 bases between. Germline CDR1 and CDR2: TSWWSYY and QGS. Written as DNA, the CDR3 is TGTGCTCTTGGGGAACTAGAGATCTCCCTAGGGGGTCACCCTTACACCGATAAACTCATCTTT. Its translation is CALGELEISLGGHPYTDKLIF.

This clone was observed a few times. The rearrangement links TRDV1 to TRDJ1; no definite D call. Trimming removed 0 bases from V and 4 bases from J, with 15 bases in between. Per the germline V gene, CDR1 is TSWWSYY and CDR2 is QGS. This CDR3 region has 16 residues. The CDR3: CALGELSAPEGDKLIF. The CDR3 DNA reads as TGTGCTCTTGGGGAACTTAGCGCCCCGGAGGGCGATAAACTCATCTTT.

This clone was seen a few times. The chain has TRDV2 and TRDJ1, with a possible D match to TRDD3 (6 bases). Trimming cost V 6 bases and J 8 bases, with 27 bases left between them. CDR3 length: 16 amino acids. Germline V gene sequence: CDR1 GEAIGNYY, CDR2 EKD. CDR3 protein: CACSPCEGGHLGKLIF. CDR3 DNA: TGTGCCTGTTCTCCGTGTGAGGGGGGACACCTGGGAAAACTCATCTTT.

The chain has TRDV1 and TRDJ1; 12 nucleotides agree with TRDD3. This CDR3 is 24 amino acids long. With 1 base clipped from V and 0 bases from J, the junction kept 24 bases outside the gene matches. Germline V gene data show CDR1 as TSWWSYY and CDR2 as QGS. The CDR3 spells CALGERAFLIRGTGGYTYTDKLIF. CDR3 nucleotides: TGTGCTCTTGGGGAACGGGCCTTCCTAATCAGGGGTACTGGGGGATACACGTACACCGATAAACTCATCTTT.

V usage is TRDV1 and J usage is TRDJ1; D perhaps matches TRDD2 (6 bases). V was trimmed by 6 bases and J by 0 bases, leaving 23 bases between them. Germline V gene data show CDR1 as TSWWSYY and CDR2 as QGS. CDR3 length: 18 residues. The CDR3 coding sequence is TGTGCTCTTGGTGACCTTCCCGACCGGGGGCCGTACACCGATAAACTCATCTTT. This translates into CALGDLPDRGPYTDKLIF.

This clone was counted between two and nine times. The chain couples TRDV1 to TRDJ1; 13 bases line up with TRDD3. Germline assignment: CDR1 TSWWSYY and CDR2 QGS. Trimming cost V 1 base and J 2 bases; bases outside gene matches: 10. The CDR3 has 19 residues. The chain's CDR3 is CALGEPELTGGYVTDKLIF. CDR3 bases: TGTGCTCTTGGGGAACCAGAGTTGACTGGGGGATACGTTACCGATAAACTCATCTTT.

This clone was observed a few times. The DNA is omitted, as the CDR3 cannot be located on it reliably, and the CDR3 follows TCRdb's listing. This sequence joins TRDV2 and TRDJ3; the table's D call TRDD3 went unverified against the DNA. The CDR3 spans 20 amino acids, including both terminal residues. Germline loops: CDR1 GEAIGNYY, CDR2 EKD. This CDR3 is CACDFGSGGYFTWDTRQMFF.

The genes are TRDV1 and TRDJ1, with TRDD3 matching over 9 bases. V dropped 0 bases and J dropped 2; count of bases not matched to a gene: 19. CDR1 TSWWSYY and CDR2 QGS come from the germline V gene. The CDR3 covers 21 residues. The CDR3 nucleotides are TGTGCTCTTGGGGAACTAGGTTCGACCGGGGGATACTTTTGGCCTACCGATAAACTCATCTTT. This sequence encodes CALGELGSTGGYFWPTDKLIF.

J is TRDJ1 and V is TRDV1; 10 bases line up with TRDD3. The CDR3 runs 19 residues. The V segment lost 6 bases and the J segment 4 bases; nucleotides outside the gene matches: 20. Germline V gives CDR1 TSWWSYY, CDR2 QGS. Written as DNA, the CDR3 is TGTGCTCTTGGCGCCTTTCTCCAGGGGCTGGGGGATAATGTCGATAAACTCATCTTT. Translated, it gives CALGAFLQGLGDNVDKLIF.

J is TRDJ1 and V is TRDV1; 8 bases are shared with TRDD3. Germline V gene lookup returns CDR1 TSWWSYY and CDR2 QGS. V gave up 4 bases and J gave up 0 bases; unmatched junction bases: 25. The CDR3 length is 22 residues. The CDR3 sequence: CALGVWAAYGRGIGTYTDKLIF. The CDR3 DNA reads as TGTGCTCTTGGGGTTTGGGCTGCCTACGGCCGGGGGATAGGGACGTACACCGATAAACTCATCTTT.

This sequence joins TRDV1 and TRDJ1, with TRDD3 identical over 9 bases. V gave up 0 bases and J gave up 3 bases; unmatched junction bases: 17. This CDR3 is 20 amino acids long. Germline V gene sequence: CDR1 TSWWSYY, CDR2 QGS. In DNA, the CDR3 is TGTGCTCTTGGGGAACTAGTCTCGGTCCTACGGGGATACGCGGCCGATAAACTCATCTTT. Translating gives CALGELVSVLRGYAADKLIF.

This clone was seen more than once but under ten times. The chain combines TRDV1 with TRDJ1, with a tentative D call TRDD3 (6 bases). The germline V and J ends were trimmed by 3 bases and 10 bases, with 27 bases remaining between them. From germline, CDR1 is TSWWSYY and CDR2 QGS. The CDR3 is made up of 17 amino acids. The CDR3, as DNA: TGTGCTCTTGGGGACCCCCGCGTTCCAGTTGGATACTATCGACTCATCTTT. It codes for CALGDPRVPVGYYRLIF.

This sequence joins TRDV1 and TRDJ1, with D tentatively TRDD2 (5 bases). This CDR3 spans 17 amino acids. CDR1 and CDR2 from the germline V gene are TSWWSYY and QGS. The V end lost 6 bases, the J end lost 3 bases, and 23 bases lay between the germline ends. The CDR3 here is CALGVYFQRPGPDKLIF. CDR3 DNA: TGTGCTCTTGGAGTATACTTCCAACGTCCCGGACCCGATAAACTCATCTTT.

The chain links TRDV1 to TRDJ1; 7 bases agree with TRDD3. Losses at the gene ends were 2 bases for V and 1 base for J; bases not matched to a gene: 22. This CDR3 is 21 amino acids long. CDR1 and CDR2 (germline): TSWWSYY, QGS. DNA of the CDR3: TGTGCTCTTGGGGAAGGGGGTACTTCCAGCTGGGGGCCGCGCCGCACCGATAAACTCATCTTT. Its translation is CALGEGGTSSWGPRRTDKLIF.

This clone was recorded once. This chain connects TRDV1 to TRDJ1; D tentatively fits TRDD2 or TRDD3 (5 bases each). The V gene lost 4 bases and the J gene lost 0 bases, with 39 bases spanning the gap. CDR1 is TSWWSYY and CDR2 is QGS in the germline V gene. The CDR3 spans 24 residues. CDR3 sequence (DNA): TGTGCTCTTGGGGGAGGGGAAACCCACACCGCCCTACCGCCTCGGTGGACCTACACCGATAAACTCATCTTT. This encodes CALGGGETHTALPPRWTYTDKLIF.

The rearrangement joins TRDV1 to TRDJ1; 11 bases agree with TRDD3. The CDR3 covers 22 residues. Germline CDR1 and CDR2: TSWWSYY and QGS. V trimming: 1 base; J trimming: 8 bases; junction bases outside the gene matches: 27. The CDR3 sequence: CALGEPDHLLGDIYGSETKLIF. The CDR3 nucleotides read TGTGCTCTTGGGGAACCCGACCACTTACTGGGGGATATATACGGATCGGAGACCAAACTCATCTTT.

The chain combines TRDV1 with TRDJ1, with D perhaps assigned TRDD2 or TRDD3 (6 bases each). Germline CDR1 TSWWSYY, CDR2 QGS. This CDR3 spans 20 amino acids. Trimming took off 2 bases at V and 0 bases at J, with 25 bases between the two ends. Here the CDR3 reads CALGEWWGSYEGVYTDKLIF. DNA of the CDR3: TGTGCTCTTGGGGAATGGTGGGGGTCCTACGAGGGTGTGTACACCGATAAACTCATCTTT.

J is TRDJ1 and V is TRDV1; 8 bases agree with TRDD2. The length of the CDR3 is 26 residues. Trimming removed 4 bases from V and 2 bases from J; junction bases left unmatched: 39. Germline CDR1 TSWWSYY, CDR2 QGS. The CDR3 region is CALGVLTSSFLPRARTGRYRTDKLIF. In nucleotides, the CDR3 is TGTGCTCTTGGGGTACTTACTTCAAGCTTCCTACCTAGGGCGCGTACTGGGAGATACAGGACCGATAAACTCATCTTT.

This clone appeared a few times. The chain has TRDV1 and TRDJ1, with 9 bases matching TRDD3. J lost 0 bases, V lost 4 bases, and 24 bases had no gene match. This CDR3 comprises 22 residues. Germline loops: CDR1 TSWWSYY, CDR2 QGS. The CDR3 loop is CALGVLPRRGSTGGVYTDKLIF. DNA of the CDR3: TGTGCTCTTGGGGTCCTTCCTCGGCGGGGAAGTACTGGGGGAGTATACACCGATAAACTCATCTTT.

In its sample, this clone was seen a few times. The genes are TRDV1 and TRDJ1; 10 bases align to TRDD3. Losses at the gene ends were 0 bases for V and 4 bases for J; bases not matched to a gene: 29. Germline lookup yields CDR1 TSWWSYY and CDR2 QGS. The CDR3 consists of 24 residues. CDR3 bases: TGTGCTCTTGGGGAACTCTTCCTACAGAGTAGTGGGGGATACTTCTCCTCGAACCTCGATAAACTCATCTTT. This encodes CALGELFLQSSGGYFSSNLDKLIF.

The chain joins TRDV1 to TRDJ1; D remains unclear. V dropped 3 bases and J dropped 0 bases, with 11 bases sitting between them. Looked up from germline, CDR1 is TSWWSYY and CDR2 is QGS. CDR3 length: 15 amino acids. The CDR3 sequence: CALGDLLLDTDKLIF. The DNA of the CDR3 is TGTGCTCTTGGGGATCTCCTCCTCGACACCGATAAACTCATCTTT.

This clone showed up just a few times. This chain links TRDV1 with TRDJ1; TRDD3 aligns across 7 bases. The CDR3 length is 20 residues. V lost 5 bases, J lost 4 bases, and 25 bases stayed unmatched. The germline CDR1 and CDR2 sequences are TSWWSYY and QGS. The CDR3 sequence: CALGSRSLAWGYGRNDKLIF. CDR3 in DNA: TGTGCTCTTGGGTCCCGGTCCTTAGCCTGGGGATATGGCCGCAACGATAAACTCATCTTT.

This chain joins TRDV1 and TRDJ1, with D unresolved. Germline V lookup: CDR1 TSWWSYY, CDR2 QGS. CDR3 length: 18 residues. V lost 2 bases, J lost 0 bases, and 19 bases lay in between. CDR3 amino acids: CALGEVPDPRRYTDKLIF. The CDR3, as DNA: TGTGCTCTTGGGGAAGTCCCCGATCCAAGGAGGTACACCGATAAACTCATCTTT.

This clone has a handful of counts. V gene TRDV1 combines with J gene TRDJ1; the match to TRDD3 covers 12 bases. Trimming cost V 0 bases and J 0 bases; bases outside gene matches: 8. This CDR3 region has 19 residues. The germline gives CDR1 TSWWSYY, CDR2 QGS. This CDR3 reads CALGELKLGDTTYTDKLIF. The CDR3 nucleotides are TGTGCTCTTGGGGAACTAAAACTGGGGGATACCACGTACACCGATAAACTCATCTTT.

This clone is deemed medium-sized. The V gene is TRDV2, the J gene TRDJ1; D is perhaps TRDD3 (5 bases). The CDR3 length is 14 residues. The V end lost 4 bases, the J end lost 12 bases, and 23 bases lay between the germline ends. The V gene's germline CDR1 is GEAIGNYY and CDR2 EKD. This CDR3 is CACEVLETGFMVIF. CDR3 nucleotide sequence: TGTGCCTGTGAAGTACTGGAGACGGGCTTTATGGTCATCTTT.